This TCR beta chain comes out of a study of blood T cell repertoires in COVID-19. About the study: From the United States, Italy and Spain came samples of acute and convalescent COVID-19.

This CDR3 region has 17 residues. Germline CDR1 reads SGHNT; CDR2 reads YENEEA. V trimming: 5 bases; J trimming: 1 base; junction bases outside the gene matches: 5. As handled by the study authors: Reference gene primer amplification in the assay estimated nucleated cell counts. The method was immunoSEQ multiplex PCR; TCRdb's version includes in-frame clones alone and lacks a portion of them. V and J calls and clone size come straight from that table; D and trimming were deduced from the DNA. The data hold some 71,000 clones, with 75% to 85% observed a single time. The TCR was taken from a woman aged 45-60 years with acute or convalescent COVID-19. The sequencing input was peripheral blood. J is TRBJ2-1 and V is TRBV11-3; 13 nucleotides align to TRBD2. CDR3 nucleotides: TGTGCCAGCAGCACTAGCGGGGGGGCGGTATCCTACAATGAGCAGTTCTTC. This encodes CASSTSGGAVSYNEQFF.